The sequence of this T cell receptor (beta chain) was determined in a study of early T cells in non-severe SARS-CoV-2 infection (dated by TCRdb to the early 2020s). Study-wide context: Bulk RNA from unsorted whole blood was used for TCR sequencing, so alpha and beta chains could not be paired. The paper's findings and limits, for the study overall: VDJdb matching was skewed toward anti-spike CD8 responses, so virus-specific expansions were likely underestimated and private and CD4 specificities were missed.

Library preparation used 5' RACE. This sample was sequenced with a NextSeq 500. To correct for sequencing error and PCR bias, the TCR library protocol tagged individual cDNA molecules with unique molecular identifiers. Both TCR alpha and beta chains were sequenced, and tight co-correlation was observed between alpha and beta sequence abundances in each sample. The original methods were these. Decombinator V4 was used to annotate the V gene, J gene and CDR3 of the TCR sequences. TCRs were defined as expanded if a significant change between any two time points was detected under a Poisson model with p below 0.0001. TCR abundances were normalised to the total number of TCRs sequenced per sample and expressed as counts per million. MAIT TCRs were defined by TRAV1-2 paired with TRAJ12, TRAJ20 or TRAJ33, and iNKT TCRs by TRAV10 paired with TRAJ18. VDJdb, accessed 1 November 2021, was searched for CMV, EBV and SARS-CoV-2 annotated TCRs, with TCRs annotated for multiple antigens excluded. TCRdb cleaned the public reads at Q25 with fastp, built clones with MiXCR and kept in-frame beta chains. Every entry covers one CDR3 protein and lists the most common genes and DNA from its rows. TCRdb's processing, not the authors', yielded these V and J calls. This sample has about 89,000 distinct CDR3 sequences in its table, and about 15% of those were observed once. The ten largest clones capture about 0.58% of the sample.

This clonotype was counted only a few times. Its cognate antigen has yet to be identified. Base qualities are missing; no much larger clone stands one base away. Set within a cohort of healthcare workers in London, UK, this nested case-control study involved weekly PCR testing of nasopharyngeal swabs along with blood sampling. Healthcare workers were recruited between 23 and 31 March 2020, during the week of the UK lockdown, and were followed weekly for up to roughly 15 weeks. Including cysteine and phenylalanine, the CDR3 has 15 amino acids. The read is trimmed to its CDR3 DNA, 45 bases read in frame from base 1. Per the germline V gene, SGHRS is the CDR1 and YFSETQ is the CDR2. Trimmed from V: 0 bases; trimmed from J: 4 bases; junction bases lacking a gene match: 3.

Recombination linked TRBV5-1 to TRBJ1-1, with 10 junctional bases fitting TRBD1. The specimen sequenced was whole blood. This TCR was sampled from an adult who was a healthcare worker with PCR-confirmed SARS-CoV-2 infection or an uninfected control (not recorded which). The CDR3 corresponds to CASSLGQGAFTEAFF. The base sequence is TGCGCCAGCAGCTTGGGACAGGGGGCCTTCACTGAAGCTTTCTTT. The entire variable domain, with the stretches around the CDR3 drawn from the reference TRBV5-1 and TRBJ1-1 proteins, is KAGVTQTPRYLIKTRGQQVTLSCSPISGHRSVSWYQQTPGQGLQFLFEYFSETQRNKGNFPGRFSGRQFSNSRSEMNVSTLELGDSALYLCASSLGQGAFTEAFFGQGTRLTVV.